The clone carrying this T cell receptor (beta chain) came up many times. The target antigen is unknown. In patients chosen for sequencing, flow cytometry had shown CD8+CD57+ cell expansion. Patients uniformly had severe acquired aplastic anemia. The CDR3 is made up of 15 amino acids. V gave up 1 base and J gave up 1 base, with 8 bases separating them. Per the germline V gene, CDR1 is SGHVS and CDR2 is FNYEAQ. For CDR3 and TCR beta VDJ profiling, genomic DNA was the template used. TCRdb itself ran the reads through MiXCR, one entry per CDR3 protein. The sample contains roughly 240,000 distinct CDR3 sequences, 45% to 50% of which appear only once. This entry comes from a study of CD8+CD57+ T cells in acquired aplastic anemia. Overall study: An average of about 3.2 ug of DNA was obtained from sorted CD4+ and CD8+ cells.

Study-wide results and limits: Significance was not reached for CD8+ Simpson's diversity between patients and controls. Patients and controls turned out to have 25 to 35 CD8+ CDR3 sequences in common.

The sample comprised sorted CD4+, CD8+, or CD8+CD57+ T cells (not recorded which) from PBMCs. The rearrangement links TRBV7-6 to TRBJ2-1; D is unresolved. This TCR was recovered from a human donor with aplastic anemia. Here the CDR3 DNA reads TGTGCCAGCAGCTTAGAAGTTGGGTCCTACAATGAGCAGTTCTTC. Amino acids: CASSLEVGSYNEQFF.